The clone carrying this TCR beta chain was seen a handful of times. Its antigen is as yet unknown. Autoimmune disease history or systemic immunosuppression led to patients being barred. This entry is derived from a study of OX40 agonist ivuxolimab in advanced cancers. Across the study: At 0.01 to 10 mg/kg, ivuxolimab was administered intravenously to patients every 2 weeks. Findings and limits, study-wide: Expanded clones were, on average, more numerous among CD8+ T cells than CD4+.

Sequencing used immunoSEQ multiplex PCR; TCRdb keeps in-frame clones, though not all of them. Of approximately 63,000 clones in the sample, roughly 88% were seen once. Trimming took 5 bases from V and 1 from J, leaving 9 bases between them. CDR3 length: 13 residues. Germline V lookup: CDR1 MNHNS, CDR2 SASEGT. The sample here was CD4+ or CD8+ T cells sorted from blood, taken in a trial of the OX40 agonist ivuxolimab. The TCR sequence derives from an adult with an advanced solid tumor such as melanoma, head and neck, liver or kidney cancer. This rearrangement joins TRBV6-1 to TRBJ2-7; possibly TRBD2 for D (6 bases). The CDR3 DNA sequence: TGTGCCAGCAGTTTGACTAGATCCTACGAGCAGTACTTC. The encoded protein is CASSLTRSYEQYF.